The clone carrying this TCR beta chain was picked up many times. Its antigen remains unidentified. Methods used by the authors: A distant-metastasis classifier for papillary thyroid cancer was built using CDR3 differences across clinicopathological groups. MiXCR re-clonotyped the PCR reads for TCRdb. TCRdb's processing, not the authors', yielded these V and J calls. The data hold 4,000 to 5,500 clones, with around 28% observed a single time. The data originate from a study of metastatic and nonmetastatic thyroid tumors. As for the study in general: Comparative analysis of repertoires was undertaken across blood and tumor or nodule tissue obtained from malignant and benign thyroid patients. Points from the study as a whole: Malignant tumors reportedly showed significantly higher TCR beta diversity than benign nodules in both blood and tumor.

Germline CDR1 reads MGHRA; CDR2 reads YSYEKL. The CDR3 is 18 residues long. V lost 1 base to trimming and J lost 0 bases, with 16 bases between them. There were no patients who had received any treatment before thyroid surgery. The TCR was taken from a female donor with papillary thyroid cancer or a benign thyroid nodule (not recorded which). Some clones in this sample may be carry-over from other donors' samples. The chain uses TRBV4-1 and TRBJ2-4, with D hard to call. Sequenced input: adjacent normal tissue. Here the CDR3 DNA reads TGCGCCAGCAGCCAAGTGGAAGGCGGAAGTGTAGCCAAAAACATTCAGTACTTC. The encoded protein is CASSQVEGGSVAKNIQYF.